Reported below is one TCR beta chain. These data come from a study of blood T cell repertoires in COVID-19. Profiling relied on immunoSEQ multiplex PCR, and the TCRdb table lists in-frame clones only, not all of them. The sample carries roughly 140,000 clones, 87% recorded once. Trimming at V came to 2 bases and at J to 1 base, leaving 4 bases not matched to a gene. CDR1 and CDR2 (germline): SGHKS, YYEKEE (reference sequence). The CDR3 has 15 residues. This clonotype was sampled from a woman aged 40 to 50 with acute or convalescent COVID-19. The chain is built from TRBV5-5 and TRBJ2-3; 7 nucleotides line up with TRBD2. Sequenced input: peripheral blood. CDR3 nucleotides: TGTGCCAGCAGCTTCGGGGCGGGGGGCACAGATACGCAGTATTTT. This encodes CASSFGAGGTDTQYF.